These T cell receptor beta chains were read from a single sample in a study of T cells in Graves' hyperthyroidism and ophthalmopathy. TCRdb redid the calling of the multiplex PCR reads with MiXCR, one entry per CDR3 protein. The sample holds 300,000 to 450,000 distinct CDR3 sequences, approximately 18% seen once. The sample was blood. These receptor sequences come from a man between 18 and 29 years old with Graves' ophthalmopathy. Both conserved end residues are part of each CDR3. The D gene is left open where the match is weak. Rows may omit the clone size; those that give it use once, few, many or a size class.

J | V | D | size | CDR3 | DNA
TRBJ1-2 | TRBV6-1 | TRBD1 | . | CASSPRGGIWGYTF | TGTGCCAGCAGTCCCAGGGGGGGCATCTGGGGCTACACCTTC
TRBJ2-7 | TRBV7-9 | . | many | CASSLAGYRDGEQYF | TGTGCCAGCAGCTTAGCGGGGTACAGGGATGGCGAGCAGTACTTC
TRBJ2-1 | TRBV7-2 | . | many | CASSHRRGGNEQFF | TGTGCCAGCAGCCATAGGAGGGGGGGCAACGAGCAGTTCTTC
TRBJ1-1 | TRBV5-1 | . | many | CASTWGGGTLGSTEAFF | TGCGCCAGCACATGGGGCGGGGGAACGCTGGGGAGCACTGAAGCTTTCTTT
TRBJ2-3 | TRBV7-2 | TRBD1 | . | CASSSATGVGADTQYF | TGTGCCAGCAGCTCAGCAACAGGGGTCGGAGCAGATACGCAGTATTTT
TRBJ2-6 | TRBV6-1 | . | . | CASSPFNPRTHSGANVLTF | TGTGCCAGCAGCCCTTTTAATCCCCGCACTCACTCTGGGGCCAACGTCCTGACTTTC
TRBJ2-5 | TRBV27 | . | many | CASSLFGREYF | TGTGCCAGCAGTTTATTCGGGCGTGAGTACTTC
TRBJ2-1 | TRBV9 | . | many | CASSVAGGGQYNEQFF | TGTGCCAGCAGCGTAGCTGGCGGGGGACAATACAATGAGCAGTTCTTC
TRBJ2-3 | TRBV6-1 | TRBD1 | few | CASSPDRGVSDTQYF | TGTGCCAGCAGCCCCGACAGGGGGGTATCAGATACGCAGTATTTT
TRBJ1-1 | TRBV20-1 | TRBD1 | few | CSASRTGDTEAFF | TGCAGTGCTAGCAGGACAGGGGACACTGAAGCTTTCTTT
TRBJ2-1 | TRBV4-1 | . | few | CASSIDLSSYNEQFF | TGCGCCAGCAGCATCGACCTGAGCTCCTACAATGAGCAGTTCTTC
TRBJ2-7 | TRBV19 | TRBD2 | few | CASSPGLAGLSSYEQYF | TGTGCCAGTAGTCCGGGACTAGCGGGCCTTAGCTCCTACGAGCAGTACTTC
TRBJ2-2 | TRBV5-1 | . | few | CASSLEAFNPTGELFF | TGCGCCAGCAGCTTGGAGGCGTTCAATCCCACCGGGGAGCTGTTTTTT
TRBJ2-5 | TRBV3-1 | . | many | CASSQDGVRGQETQYF | TGTGCCAGCAGCCAAGATGGCGTGAGGGGCCAAGAGACCCAGTACTTC
TRBJ2-7 | TRBV28 | . | many | CASSSPIYEQYF | TGTGCCAGCAGTTCCCCCATATACGAGCAGTACTTC
TRBJ2-7 | TRBV5-1 | TRBD1 | many | CASSGLTGNYEQYF | TGCGCCAGCAGCGGGCTGACAGGGAACTACGAGCAGTACTTC
TRBJ2-3 | TRBV19 | . | few | CASSIDLEGDTQYF | TGTGCCAGTAGTATAGATCTGGAGGGAGATACGCAGTATTTT
TRBJ1-2 | TRBV12-3/TRBV12-4 | . | many | CASSLGGLGYGYTF | TGTGCCAGCAGTTTAGGAGGGTTGGGCTATGGCTACACCTTC
TRBJ2-7 | TRBV6-1 | . | . | CASRNSQGEQYF | TGTGCCAGCAGAAATTCACAGGGAGAGCAGTACTTC
TRBJ2-2 | TRBV27 | TRBD2 | few | CASSSIIIAGATGELFF | TGTGCCAGCAGTTCCATAATTATAGCGGGGGCCACCGGGGAGCTGTTTTTT
TRBJ2-7 | TRBV14 | . | . | CASSQDLGPTEQYF | TGTGCCAGCAGCCAAGATCTGGGTCCTACCGAGCAGTACTTC
TRBJ1-1 | TRBV3-1 | . | many | CASSRGLVRDTEAFF | TGTGCCAGCAGCCGCGGACTGGTTAGGGACACTGAAGCTTTCTTT